At least ten counts were recorded for the clone carrying this TCR beta chain. Amplification of TCR alpha and beta CDR3 regions from RNA used iRepertoire nested multiplex PCR. One entry per CDR3 protein results from TCRdb running MiXCR on the multiplex PCR reads. This repertoire shows roughly 100,000 distinct CDR3 sequences, approximately 40% found once; its top ten account for 30% to 40%. This record belongs to a study of glioma-infiltrating T cells. This CDR3 has 12 residues. Per germline, CDR1 DFQATT and CDR2 SNEGSKA (reference sequence). Trimming took 6 bases from V and 4 from J, leaving 12 bases between them.

The sequencing sample was made of glioma tissue, nonneoplastic brain tissue, or PBMCs (not recorded which). The sequence was obtained from a human donor with low-grade glioma or glioblastoma, undergoing nonglioma brain surgery, or in good health (not recorded which). This rearrangement joins TRBV20-1 to TRBJ1-1; D is unclear. This CDR3 is CSAGRAATEAFF. The CDR3 DNA reads as TGCAGTGCGGGGAGGGCGGCCACTGAAGCTTTCTTT.